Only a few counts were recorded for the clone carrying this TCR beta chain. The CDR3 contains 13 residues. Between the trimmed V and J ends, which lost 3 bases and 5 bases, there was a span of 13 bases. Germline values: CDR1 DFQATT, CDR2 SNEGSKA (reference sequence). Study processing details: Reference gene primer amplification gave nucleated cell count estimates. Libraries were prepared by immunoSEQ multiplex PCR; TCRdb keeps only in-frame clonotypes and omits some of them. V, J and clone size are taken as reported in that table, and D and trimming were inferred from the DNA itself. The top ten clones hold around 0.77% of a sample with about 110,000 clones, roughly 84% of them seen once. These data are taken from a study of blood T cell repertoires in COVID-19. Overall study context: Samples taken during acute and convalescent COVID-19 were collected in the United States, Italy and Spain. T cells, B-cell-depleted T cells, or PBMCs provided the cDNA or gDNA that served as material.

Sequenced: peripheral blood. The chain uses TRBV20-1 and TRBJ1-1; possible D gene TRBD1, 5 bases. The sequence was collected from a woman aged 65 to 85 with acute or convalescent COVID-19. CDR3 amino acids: CSASSGVGTEAFF. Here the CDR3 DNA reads TGCAGTGCTAGTTCGGGGGTTGGAACTGAAGCTTTCTTT.